This T cell receptor beta chain was retrieved from a study of T cells in Graves' hyperthyroidism and ophthalmopathy. Amplification targeted TCR beta CDR3 regions from RNA transcripts. RT-PCR in the first round (using the HTBI primer set) targeted the TCR CDR3. TCRdb itself ran the multiplex PCR reads through MiXCR, one entry per CDR3 protein. The table lists hundreds of thousands of distinct CDR3 sequences, roughly 46% of them singletons. CDR3 length: 15 amino acids. Unmatched junction bases numbered 6, after V lost 2 bases and J lost 5 bases. The germline V gene has CDR1 MNHNY and CDR2 SVGAGI (reference sequence).

V usage is TRBV6-6 and J usage is TRBJ2-5; 9 bases fit TRBD2. The sample taken for sequencing was peripheral blood or thyroid tissue (not recorded which). The TCR sequence derives from a woman in her late teens or twenties with Graves' hyperthyroidism. CDR3 sequence reads: CASSYLAGQRETQYF. The CDR3, as DNA: TGTGCCAGCAGTTACCTAGCGGGACAGAGGGAGACCCAGTACTTC.